The present T cell receptor beta chain was sequenced within a study of T cell responses to AZD1222 COVID-19 vaccine. Background on the study: Pooled in the analysis were second doses at about 4 or about 12 weeks.

Assay used: immunoSEQ multiplex PCR; TCRdb lists only in-frame clones, some missing. The table lists 130,000 to 150,000 clones, more than 75% of them singletons. CDR1 and CDR2 from the germline V gene are SNHLY and FYNNEI. This CDR3 is 15 amino acids long. Trimming left V 3 bases short and J 0 bases short, with 11 bases between. The clonotype originates from an adult in good health. This material consisted of peripheral blood, taken on day 0 of AZD1222 vaccination. V usage is TRBV2 and J usage is TRBJ1-1; the D is unclear. In DNA form, the CDR3 reads TGTGCCAGCAGTGATTTTGCACAGTTGAACACTGAAGCTTTCTTT. Translated, it gives CASSDFAQLNTEAFF.